This TCR beta chain appears in the sequencing data of a study of T-cell reconstitution after alpha-beta-depleted transplantation in children. V was cut by 7 bases and J by 7 bases, with 17 bases left in between. CDR3 length equals 14 residues. The germline CDR1 and CDR2 sequences are MNHEY and SMNVEV (reference sequence). Unique molecular identifiers were used to barcode this TCRbeta library. TCRdb re-called the PCR reads through MiXCR, storing one row per CDR3 protein. This sample has about 420,000 distinct CDR3 sequences, with 9.5% to 13% found just once. This TCR derives from a human donor who donated a stem cell graft to a child with acute myeloid leukemia. The V call is TRBV27, the J call TRBJ2-1, with D perhaps matching TRBD2 (6 bases). The source material was PBMCs from the stem cell graft donor, sampled from the stem cell graft. The CDR3 bases are TGTGCCAGCAACCCCGGAGGGGCGTTGAATGAGCAGTTCTTC. Protein product: CASNPGGALNEQFF.